The sequence of this TCR beta chain was determined in a study of OX40 agonist ivuxolimab in advanced cancers. Turning to the overall study: Ivuxolimab was a fully human IgG2 agonistic monoclonal antibody targeting the costimulatory receptor OX40 (CD134). A male proportion of roughly 80% and a mean age of roughly 58 years, ranging from about 23 to 79, were recorded for the dose-escalation cohort. Among the roughly 54 dose-escalation patients, roughly 20 had hepatocellular carcinoma, 15 melanoma, 9 renal cell carcinoma and 9 head and neck cancer. Intravenous ivuxolimab was administered to patients every 2 weeks at six dose levels: 0.01, 0.1, 0.3, 1.5, 3 and 10 mg/kg. Partial responses occurred in three dose-escalation patients: two with cutaneous melanoma and one with hepatocellular carcinoma. Prior anti-PD-1, anti-PD-L1 or anti-CTLA-4 therapy was permitted, and approximately 41% of dose-escalation patients had received checkpoint inhibitors. Peripheral TCRbeta sequencing aimed to test whether ivuxolimab altered TCR sequence diversity and caused clonal T-cell expansion. The monotherapy dose-escalation portion (N = 52 patients) of the phase I ivuxolimab trial is reported in the paper. The paper's findings and limits, for the study overall: Low levels of normalized T-cell clonal expansion were also seen in some patients who did not respond. Antigen specificity was not determined for the clonally expanded peripheral T cells. At doses of 0.1 to 3.0 mg/kg, clonal expansion of both CD4+ and CD8+ blood T cells was observed from baseline to week 6. In the 0.1-3.0 mg/kg groups, partial responders had among the lowest normalized peripheral clonal expansion, particularly in CD8+ T cells. After ivuxolimab, more expanded clones were found on average in CD8+ T cells than in CD4+ T cells.

The V and J ends are trimmed by 8 bases and 4 bases, leaving 8 bases between them. Looking up the germline V gene (reference sequence) yields CDR1 LNHDA and CDR2 SQIVND. There are 11 amino acids in the CDR3, from cysteine to phenylalanine inclusive. The DNA shown is the 33-base CDR3, in frame from base 1. With respect to this clone: There is no known antigen for this receptor. No qualities accompany the bases; no much larger clone lies one base away.

To sequence the TCRbeta CDR3 region, genomic DNA was isolated from the sorted cells. The immunoSEQ Assay was used for sequencing of TCRbeta CDR3 regions. In its TCRdb copy, this immuneACCESS table keeps in-frame sequences only and misses some clones. Where compared with another copy, unresolved V genes explain less than half of these, and the others have no known cause. The sample profile shows more than 80,000 clones; under 95% of them were found once. The top ten constitute almost 8.5% of the sample. Patients with a history of autoimmune disease or receiving systemic immunosuppression were excluded from the trial. Peripheral blood for TCR sequencing was collected from all dose cohorts at baseline, on cycle 4 day 1, and on cycle 7 day 1. Samples came from an open-label, multicenter, first-in-human phase I dose-escalation trial of ivuxolimab. Adults with locally advanced or metastatic melanoma, renal cell, hepatocellular, or head and neck squamous cell carcinoma were enrolled in the trial. Before TCR sequencing, CD4+ T cells and CD8+ T cells from peripheral blood were sorted into separate populations.

This TCR was sampled from an adult with an advanced solid tumor such as melanoma, head and neck, liver or kidney cancer. The chain links TRBV19 with TRBJ1-2; TRBD1 is a possible D gene, resting on 5 matching bases. Specimen: CD4+ or CD8+ T cells sorted from blood, collected in a trial of the OX40 agonist ivuxolimab. The CDR3 in this case is CASWGGYGYTF. In nucleotide form, the sequence is TGTGCCAGTTGGGGGGGCTATGGCTACACCTTC.